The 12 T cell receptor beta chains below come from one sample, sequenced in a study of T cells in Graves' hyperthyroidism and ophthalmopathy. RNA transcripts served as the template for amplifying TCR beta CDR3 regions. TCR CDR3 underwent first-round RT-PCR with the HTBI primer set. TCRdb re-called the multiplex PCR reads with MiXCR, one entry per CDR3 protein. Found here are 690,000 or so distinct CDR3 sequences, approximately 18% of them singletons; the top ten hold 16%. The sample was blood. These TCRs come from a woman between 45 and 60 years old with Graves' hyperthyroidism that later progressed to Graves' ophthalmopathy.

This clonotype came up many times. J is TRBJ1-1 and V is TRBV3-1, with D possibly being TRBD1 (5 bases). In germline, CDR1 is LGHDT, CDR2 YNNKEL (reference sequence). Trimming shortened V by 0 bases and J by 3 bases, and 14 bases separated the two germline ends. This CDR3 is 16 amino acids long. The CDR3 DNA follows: TGTGCCAGCAGCCAAGAGGGGGTTTATTGGGACACTGAAGCTTTCTTT. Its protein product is CASSQEGVYWDTEAFF.

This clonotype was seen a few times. This chain's CDR3 is CASSLFTGASGGELFF. CDR3 DNA sequence: TGTGCCAGCAGCTTATTTACAGGGGCCTCCGGCGGGGAGCTGTTTTTT. The chain carries TRBV7-3 and TRBJ2-2, with 7 bases that match TRBD1. Germline trimming cut 2 bases from V and 7 bases from J; bases unmatched to any gene: 10. CDR3 length: 16 residues. Germline V gene sequence: CDR1 SGHTA, CDR2 FQGTGA.

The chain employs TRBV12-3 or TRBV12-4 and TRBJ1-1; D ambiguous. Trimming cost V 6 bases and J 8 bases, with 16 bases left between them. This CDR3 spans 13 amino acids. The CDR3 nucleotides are TGTGCCAGCAGCGGAGAGCCTGGGCCCGAAGCTTTCTTT. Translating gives CASSGEPGPEAFF.

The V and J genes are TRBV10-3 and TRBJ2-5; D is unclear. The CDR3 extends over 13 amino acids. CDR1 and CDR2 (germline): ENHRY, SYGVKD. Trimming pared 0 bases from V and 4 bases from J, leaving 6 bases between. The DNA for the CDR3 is TGTGCCATCAGTGAGTCGGAGAGAGAGACCCAGTACTTC. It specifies CAISESERETQYF.

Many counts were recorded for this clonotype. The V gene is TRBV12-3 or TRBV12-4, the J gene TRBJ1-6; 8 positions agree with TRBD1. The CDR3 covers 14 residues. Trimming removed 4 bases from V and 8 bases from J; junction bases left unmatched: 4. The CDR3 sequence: CASSYGQGDSPLHF. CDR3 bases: TGTGCCAGCAGTTACGGACAGGGTGATTCACCCCTCCACTTT.

CDR3 DNA sequence: TGTGCCAGCAGTGAAGTGCTTCAGGGAGGTCGCGAGCAGTACTTC. Its translation: CASSEVLQGGREQYF. This sequence joins TRBV2 and TRBJ2-7; D is perhaps TRBD2 (6 bases). The CDR3 length is 15 residues. V gave up 1 base and J gave up 6 bases, with 16 bases separating them. The germline V gene has CDR1 SNHLY and CDR2 FYNNEI.

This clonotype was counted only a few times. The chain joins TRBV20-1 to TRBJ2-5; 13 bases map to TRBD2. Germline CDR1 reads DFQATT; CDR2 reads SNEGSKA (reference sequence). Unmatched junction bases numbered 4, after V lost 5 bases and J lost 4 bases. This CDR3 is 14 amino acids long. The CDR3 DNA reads TGCAGTGCTTGGACTAGCGGGGGCTCAGAGACCCAGTACTTC. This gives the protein CSAWTSGGSETQYF.

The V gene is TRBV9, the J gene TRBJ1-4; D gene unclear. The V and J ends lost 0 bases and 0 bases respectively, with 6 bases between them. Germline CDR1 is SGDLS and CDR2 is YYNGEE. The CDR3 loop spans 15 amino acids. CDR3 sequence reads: CASSVEKATNEKLFF. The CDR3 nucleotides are TGTGCCAGCAGCGTAGAGAAGGCAACTAATGAAAAACTGTTTTTT.

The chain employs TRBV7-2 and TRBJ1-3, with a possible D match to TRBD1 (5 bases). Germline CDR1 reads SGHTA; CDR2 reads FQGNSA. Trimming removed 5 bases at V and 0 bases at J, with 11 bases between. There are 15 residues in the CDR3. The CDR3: CASSARGPSGNTIYF. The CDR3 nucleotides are TGTGCCAGCAGCGCGCGGGGACCCTCTGGAAACACCATATATTTT.

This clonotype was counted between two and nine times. The CDR3 loop is CASSADRVAGELFF. The CDR3 DNA sequence: TGTGCCAGCAGCGCCGACAGGGTCGCCGGGGAGCTGTTTTTT. The chain has TRBV13 and TRBJ2-2; 7 bases agree with TRBD1. V was clipped by 5 bases and J by 6 bases; unmatched bases: 6. Per the germline V gene, CDR1 is PRHDT and CDR2 is FYEKMQ (reference sequence). The CDR3 contains 14 residues. The full variable domain, with the rest looked up from reference TRBV13 and TRBJ2-2, is AAGVIQSPRHLIKEKRETATLKCYPIPRHDTVYWYQQGPGQDPQFLISFYEKMQSDKGSIPDRFSAQQFSDYHSELNMSSLELGDSALYFCASSADRVAGELFFGEGSRLTVL.

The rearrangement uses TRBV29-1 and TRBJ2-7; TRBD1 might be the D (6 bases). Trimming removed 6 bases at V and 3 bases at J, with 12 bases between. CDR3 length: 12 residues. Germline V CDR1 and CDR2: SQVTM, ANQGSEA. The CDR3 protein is CSVTGNGYEQYF. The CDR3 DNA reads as TGCAGCGTAACAGGGAATGGCTACGAGCAGTACTTC.

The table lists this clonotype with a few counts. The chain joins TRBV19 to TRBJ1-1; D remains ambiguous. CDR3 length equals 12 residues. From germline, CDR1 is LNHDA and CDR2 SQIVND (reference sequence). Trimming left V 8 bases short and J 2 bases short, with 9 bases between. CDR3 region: CASHQGNTEAFF. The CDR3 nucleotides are TGTGCCAGTCATCAAGGCAACACTGAAGCTTTCTTT.